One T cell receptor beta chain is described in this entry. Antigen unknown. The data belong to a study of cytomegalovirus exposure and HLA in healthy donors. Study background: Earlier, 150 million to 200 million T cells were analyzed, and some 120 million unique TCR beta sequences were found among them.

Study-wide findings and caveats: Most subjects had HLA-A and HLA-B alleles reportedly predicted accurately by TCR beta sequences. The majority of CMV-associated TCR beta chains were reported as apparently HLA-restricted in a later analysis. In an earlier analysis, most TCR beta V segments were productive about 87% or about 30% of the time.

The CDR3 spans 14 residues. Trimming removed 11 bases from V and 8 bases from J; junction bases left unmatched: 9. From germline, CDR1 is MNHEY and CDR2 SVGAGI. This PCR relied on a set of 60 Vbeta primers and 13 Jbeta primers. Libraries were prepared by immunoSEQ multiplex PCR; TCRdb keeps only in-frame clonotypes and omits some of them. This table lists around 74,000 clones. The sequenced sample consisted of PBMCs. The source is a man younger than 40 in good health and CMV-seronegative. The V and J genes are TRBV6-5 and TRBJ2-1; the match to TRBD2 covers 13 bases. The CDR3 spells CASRWTSGSDEQFF. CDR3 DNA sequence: TGTGCCTCCAGGTGGACTAGCGGGAGCGATGAGCAGTTCTTC.